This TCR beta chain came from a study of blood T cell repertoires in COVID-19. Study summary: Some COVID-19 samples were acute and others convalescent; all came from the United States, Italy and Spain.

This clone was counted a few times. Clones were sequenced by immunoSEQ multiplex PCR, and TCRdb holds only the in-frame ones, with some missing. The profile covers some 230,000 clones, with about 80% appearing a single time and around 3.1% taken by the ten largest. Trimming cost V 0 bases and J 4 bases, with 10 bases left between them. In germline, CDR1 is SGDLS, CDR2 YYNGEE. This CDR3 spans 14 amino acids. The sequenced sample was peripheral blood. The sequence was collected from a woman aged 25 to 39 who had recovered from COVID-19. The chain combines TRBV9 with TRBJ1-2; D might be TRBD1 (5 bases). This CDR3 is CASSVDGTAYGYTF. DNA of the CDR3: TGTGCCAGCAGCGTAGATGGGACTGCCTATGGCTACACCTTC. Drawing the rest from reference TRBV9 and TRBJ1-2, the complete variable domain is DSGVTQTPKHLITATGQRVTLRCSPRSGDLSVYWYQQSLDQGLQFLIQYYNGEERAKGNILERFSAQQFPDLHSELNLSSLELGDSALYFCASSVDGTAYGYTFGSGTRLTVV.